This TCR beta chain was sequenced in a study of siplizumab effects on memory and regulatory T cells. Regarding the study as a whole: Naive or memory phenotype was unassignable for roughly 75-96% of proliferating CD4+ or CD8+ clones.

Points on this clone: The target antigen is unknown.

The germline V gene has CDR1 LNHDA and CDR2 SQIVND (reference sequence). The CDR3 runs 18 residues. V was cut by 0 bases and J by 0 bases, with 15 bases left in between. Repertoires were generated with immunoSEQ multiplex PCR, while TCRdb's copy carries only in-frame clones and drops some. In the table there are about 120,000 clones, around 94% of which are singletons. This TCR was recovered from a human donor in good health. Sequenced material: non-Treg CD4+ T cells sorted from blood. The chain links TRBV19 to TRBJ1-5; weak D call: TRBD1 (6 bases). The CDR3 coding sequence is TGTGCCAGTAGTATAGATGGGACGGGGGCGTATAGCAATCAGCCCCAGCATTTT. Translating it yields CASSIDGTGAYSNQPQHF.